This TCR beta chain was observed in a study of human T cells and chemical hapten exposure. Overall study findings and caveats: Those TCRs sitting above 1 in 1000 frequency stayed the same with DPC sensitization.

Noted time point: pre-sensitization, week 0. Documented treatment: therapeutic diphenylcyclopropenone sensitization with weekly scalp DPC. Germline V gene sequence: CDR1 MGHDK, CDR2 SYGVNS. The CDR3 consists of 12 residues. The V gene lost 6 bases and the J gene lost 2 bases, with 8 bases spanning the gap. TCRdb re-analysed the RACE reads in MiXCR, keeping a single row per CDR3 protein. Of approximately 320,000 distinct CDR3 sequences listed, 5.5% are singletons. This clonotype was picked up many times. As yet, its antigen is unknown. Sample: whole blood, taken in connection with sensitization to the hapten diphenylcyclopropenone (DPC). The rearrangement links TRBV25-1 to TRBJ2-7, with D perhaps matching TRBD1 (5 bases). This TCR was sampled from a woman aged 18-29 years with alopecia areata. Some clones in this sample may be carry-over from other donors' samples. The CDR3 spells CASSDSTYEQYF. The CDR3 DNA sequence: TGTGCCAGCAGCGACAGTACCTACGAGCAGTACTTC.